This T cell receptor (beta chain) was obtained from a study of shared clonotypes between healthy human individuals. Some clones are missing from TCRdb's copy, which holds only in-frame ones; the method was immunoSEQ multiplex PCR. Here the sample spans approximately 530,000 clones, about 96% being singletons. Trimming cost V 0 bases and J 1 base, with 14 bases left between them. Germline CDR1 reads SGHRS; CDR2 reads YFSETQ. The CDR3 has 16 residues. The healthy adult donors were HIV-negative and reported no recent acute infections or vaccinations. The chain couples TRBV5-1 to TRBJ2-7; D tentatively reads TRBD1 or TRBD2 (5 bases each). The sample taken for sequencing was naive CD4+ T cells sorted from blood. The subset here: CD45RA+ positively selected. The TCR comes from a woman aged 25 to 39 in good health. CDR3 sequence: CASSLVPVGVSYEQYF. The CDR3 DNA reads as TGCGCCAGCAGCTTGGTCCCTGTGGGGGTTTCCTACGAGCAGTACTTC.